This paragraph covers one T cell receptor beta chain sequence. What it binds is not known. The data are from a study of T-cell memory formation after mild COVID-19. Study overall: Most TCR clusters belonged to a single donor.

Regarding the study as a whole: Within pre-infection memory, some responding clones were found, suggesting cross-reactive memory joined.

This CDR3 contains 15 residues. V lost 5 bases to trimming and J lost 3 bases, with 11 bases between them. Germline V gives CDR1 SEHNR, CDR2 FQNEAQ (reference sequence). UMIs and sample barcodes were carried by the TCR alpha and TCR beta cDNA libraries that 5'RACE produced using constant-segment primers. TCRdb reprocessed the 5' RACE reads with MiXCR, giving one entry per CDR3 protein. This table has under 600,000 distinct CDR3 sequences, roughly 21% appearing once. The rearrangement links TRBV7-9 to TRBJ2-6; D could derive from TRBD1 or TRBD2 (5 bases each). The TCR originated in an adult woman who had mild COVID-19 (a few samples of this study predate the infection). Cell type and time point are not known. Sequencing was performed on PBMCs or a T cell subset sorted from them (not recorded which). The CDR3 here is CASSGWDVGANVLTF. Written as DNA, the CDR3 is TGTGCCAGCAGCGGGTGGGACGTTGGGGCCAACGTCCTGACTTTC.